This is a list of T cell receptor beta chains from one sample in a study of cytomegalovirus exposure and HLA in healthy donors. Sequencing used immunoSEQ multiplex PCR; TCRdb keeps in-frame clones, though not all of them. The sample records under 200,000 clones, over 85% being singletons. The sequenced sample was PBMCs. The receptors originated from a young woman in good health and CMV-seropositive. Each CDR3 is given with its conserved first and last residue. D genes are given only for firm matches. Clone size is shown for a subset of rows, as once, few, many or a class of expanded clone.

size,V,D,J,DNA,CDR3
NA,TRBV30,NA,TRBJ1-2,TGTGCCTGGAACGTTAACGCGGGGGCGCTCGACTATGGCTACACCTTC,CAWNVNAGALDYGYTF
NA,TRBV5-1,NA,TRBJ1-5,TGCGCCAGCAGCTTAAGGGGAGGGCACCAGCCCCAGCATTTT,CASSLRGGHQPQHF
NA,TRBV7-3,TRBD2,TRBJ2-7,TGTGCCAGCAGTTTCTCCAGCGGGAGCTACGAGCAGTACTTC,CASSFSSGSYEQYF
NA,TRBV27,NA,TRBJ1-4,TGTGCCAGCAGTTTACTGGGTGCGGCTAATGAAAAACTGTTTTTT,CASSLLGAANEKLFF
NA,TRBV5-6,NA,TRBJ2-1,TGTGCCAGCAGCTTGGTCGGGGTCGAGCAGTTCTTC,CASSLVGVEQFF
NA,TRBV11-2,TRBD2,TRBJ2-7,TGTGCCAGCCGGACTAGCGGTTACTACGAGCAGTACTTC,CASRTSGYYEQYF
few,TRBV4-1,NA,TRBJ2-5,TGCGCCAGCAGCCGCCGAGTGATGGAGACCCAGTACTTC,CASSRRVMETQYF
NA,TRBV30,TRBD1,TRBJ1-1,TGTGCCTCCGACAGGACAGGCTGGAACACTGAAGCTTTCTTT,CASDRTGWNTEAFF
NA,TRBV4-1,NA,TRBJ1-5,TGCGCCAGCAGCCAACTCTCAAGTACACAGCCCCAGCATTTT,CASSQLSSTQPQHF
NA,TRBV5-6,TRBD1,TRBJ1-5,TGTGCCAGCAGCTTGGCGACAGGGAATATCAATCAGCCCCAGCATTTT,CASSLATGNINQPQHF
NA,TRBV6-6,NA,TRBJ1-4,TGTGCCAGCACCGCCCGGGATGCAACTAATGAAAAACTGTTTTTT,CASTARDATNEKLFF
NA,TRBV9,NA,TRBJ1-5,TGTGCCAGCAGCGTAAATTCGGGTGGGGCCGGTCAGCCCCAGCATTTT,CASSVNSGGAGQPQHF
few,TRBV11-2,NA,TRBJ1-2,TGTGCCAGCAGCCTAGCGGAGGATGGCTACACCTTC,CASSLAEDGYTF
NA,TRBV15,NA,TRBJ2-5,TGTGCCACCAGCAGAGATCTCGCGGTGCCCGAGACCCAGTACTTC,CATSRDLAVPETQYF
NA,TRBV4-1,TRBD2,TRBJ2-7,TGCGCCAGCAGCCGGACTAGCGGGATTTACGAGCAGTACTTC,CASSRTSGIYEQYF
NA,TRBV6-6,NA,TRBJ1-1,TGTGCCAGTCACTTTTTAATGAACACTGAAGCTTTCTTT,CASHFLMNTEAFF
NA,TRBV9,TRBD2,TRBJ2-1,TGTGCCAGCAGCGTACAATATAGCGGGGACAATGAGCAGTTCTTC,CASSVQYSGDNEQFF
NA,TRBV28,NA,TRBJ2-2,TGTGCCAGCAGTTTGGCCCACACCGGGGAGCTGTTTTTT,CASSLAHTGELFF
NA,TRBV4-3,NA,TRBJ2-3,TGCGCCAGTGCGAGGAGCGGATCCACAGATACGCAGTATTTT,CASARSGSTDTQYF
NA,TRBV7-9,NA,TRBJ1-1,TGTGCCAGCACCTCCACTGAAGCTTTCTTT,CASTSTEAFF
NA,TRBV11-3,NA,TRBJ1-1,TGTGCCAGCAGCTCGCAGTCGAACACTGAAGCTTTCTTT,CASSSQSNTEAFF
NA,TRBV7-3,TRBD1,TRBJ1-4,TGTGCCAGCAGCTTAACGGCACGAGGGGACAGGGAAAAACTGTTTTTT,CASSLTARGDREKLFF
few,TRBV28,NA,TRBJ1-2,TGTGCCAGCAGTTTTCGCGCGGTTGACTACACCTTC,CASSFRAVDYTF
NA,TRBV7-2,TRBD2,TRBJ2-1,TGTGCCAGCAGCTTAGGGGCGGGAGGAGGGAATGAGCAGTTCTTC,CASSLGAGGGNEQFF
NA,TRBV7-2,TRBD1,TRBJ1-2,TGTGCCAGCAGCCCGGACAGGGGGGCCTTCTATGGCTACACCTTC,CASSPDRGAFYGYTF
few,TRBV11-2,TRBD1,TRBJ2-7,TGTGCCAGCAGCGAACCGGGACAGGGTACTTACGAGCAGTACTTC,CASSEPGQGTYEQYF
NA,TRBV6-6,NA,TRBJ1-5,TGTGCCAGCAGCCCCGCGACAGGTAGCAATCAGCCCCAGCATTTT,CASSPATGSNQPQHF
once,TRBV2,TRBD1,TRBJ2-1,TGTGCCAGCAGTGAATGGGACAGGGGGTACAATGAGCAGTTCTTC,CASSEWDRGYNEQFF
NA,TRBV4-3,TRBD1,TRBJ1-1,TGCGCCAGCAGCCAAGGAGACAGGGAACTGAACACTGAAGCTTTCTTT,CASSQGDRELNTEAFF
NA,TRBV29-1,NA,TRBJ2-1,TGCAGCGTCGAGGGAGTGAATGAGCAGTTCTTC,CSVEGVNEQFF
NA,TRBV7-9,TRBD2,TRBJ2-7,TGTGCCAGCAGCCCCCGATCGACTAGCGGGAGGGCCTTCTCCTACGAGCAGTACTTC,CASSPRSTSGRAFSYEQYF
once,TRBV27,TRBD2,TRBJ2-1,TGTGCCAGCAGCGGACTAGCGCCGAGGAATGAGCAGTTCTTC,CASSGLAPRNEQFF
NA,TRBV28,TRBD1,TRBJ2-7,TGTGCCAGCAGCCGGACAGGGGGGGCCTCCTCTTACGAGCAGTACTTC,CASSRTGGASSYEQYF
NA,TRBV5-4,NA,TRBJ2-3,TGTGCCAGCAGCTTAGGGGGGGGGCCGAGGGAGTATTTT,CASSLGGGPREYF
many,TRBV18,NA,TRBJ2-7,TGTGCCAGCTCACCGGCAATTAGCGACTACGAGCAGTACTTC,CASSPAISDYEQYF
NA,TRBV9,NA,TRBJ2-3,TGTGCCAGCAGCCCCCACGATGGGGAGCTATTGACAGATACGCAGTATTTT,CASSPHDGELLTDTQYF
NA,TRBV7-3,NA,TRBJ2-1,TGTGCCAGCAGCTTAACCCAGGCAGACCACAATGAGCAGTTCTTC,CASSLTQADHNEQFF
NA,TRBV30,TRBD2,TRBJ2-6,TGTGCCTGGAGTGGGACTAGCGCGTCTGGAGCCAACGTCCTGACTTTC,CAWSGTSASGANVLTF
NA,TRBV7-3,NA,TRBJ2-1,TGTGCCAGCAGCTTCCAGAGCGGAAGCTCCTACAATGAGCAGTTCTTC,CASSFQSGSSYNEQFF
NA,TRBV4-1,TRBD1,TRBJ1-5,TGCGCCAGCAGCCTAGGACAGGGGGCAGAGCCCCAGCATTTT,CASSLGQGAEPQHF
NA,TRBV5-1,NA,TRBJ2-1,TGCGCCAGCAGCTTGGGGGGCAGCCTCTCCTACAATGAGCAGTTCTTC,CASSLGGSLSYNEQFF
NA,TRBV7-9,NA,TRBJ1-1,TGTGCCAGCAGCTCCCTTGGGAGTTCGGGAGCTTTCTTT,CASSSLGSSGAFF
NA,TRBV7-2,TRBD1,TRBJ2-7,TGTGCCAGCAGCCCGGACAGGTTCTCCTACGAGCAGTACTTC,CASSPDRFSYEQYF
NA,TRBV30,NA,TRBJ1-2,TGTGCCTGCCTCGGGATAGACTATGGCTACACCTTC,CACLGIDYGYTF
NA,TRBV29-1,NA,TRBJ1-1,TGCAGCGCCGCGAAGACAGGGAACACTGAAGCTTTCTTT,CSAAKTGNTEAFF
NA,TRBV7-9,NA,TRBJ2-6,TGTGCCAGCAGCCCACCCACAGCCGCCACTGGGGCCAACGTCCTGACTTTC,CASSPPTAATGANVLTF
NA,TRBV4-2,TRBD2,TRBJ2-1,TGTGCCAGCAGCCAACCGACAGGGGGGGGACTAGCGGGAGCGCGTGAGCAGTTCTTC,CASSQPTGGGLAGAREQFF
NA,TRBV6-5,TRBD1,TRBJ1-1,TGTGCCAGCAGTTTTTACAGGGGACCCACTGAAGCTTTCTTT,CASSFYRGPTEAFF
NA,TRBV4-1,TRBD1,TRBJ1-1,TGCGCCAGCAGCCGCGGACAGGGCGGTAACTTGAACACTGAAGCTTTCTTT,CASSRGQGGNLNTEAFF
NA,TRBV6-6,NA,TRBJ1-2,TGTGCCAGCAGCCCAGGTCCCGGCTATGGCTACACCTTC,CASSPGPGYGYTF
once,TRBV27,NA,TRBJ2-7,TGTGCCAGCAGTCAAACCCAACAGGCCCTCTACGAGCAGTACTTC,CASSQTQQALYEQYF
NA,TRBV19,TRBD2,TRBJ2-7,TGTGCCAGTAGTAGGCTAGCGGGATTCTACGAGCAGTACTTC,CASSRLAGFYEQYF
few,TRBV6-1,NA,TRBJ1-1,TGTGCCAGCACCTTGTGGGCGGAGGGGACTGAAGCTTTCTTT,CASTLWAEGTEAFF
NA,TRBV7-8,TRBD2,TRBJ2-1,TGTGCCAGCAGAGCGGGACGTACGCAGTTCTTC,CASRAGRTQFF
NA,TRBV9,NA,TRBJ2-7,TGTGCCAGCAGCGTAGGGTACGGGAGCTCCTACGAGCAGTACTTC,CASSVGYGSSYEQYF
NA,TRBV6-5,TRBD1,TRBJ2-7,TGTGCCAGCAGTTACTCCTCCGGGACAGGGTTCGAGCAGTACTTC,CASSYSSGTGFEQYF
NA,TRBV10-3,NA,TRBJ2-4,TGTGCCATCAGTGAAGGGGGTTGGCTTGCCATTCAGTACTTC,CAISEGGWLAIQYF
NA,TRBV27,NA,TRBJ1-1,TGTGCCAGCACCGCTGGGAGGAAGAACACTGAAGCTTTCTTT,CASTAGRKNTEAFF
NA,TRBV2,NA,TRBJ2-2,TGTGCCAGCAGTTGGACAGAACCTACGAACACCGGGGAGCTGTTTTTT,CASSWTEPTNTGELFF